The T cell receptor (beta chain) under discussion was sequenced for a study of spatial heterogeneity in lung cancer (dated by TCRdb to between 2018 and 2021). For the wider study: The donors were 65 to 85 patients from the lung TRACERx cohort who had early-stage, untreated non-small cell lung cancer. Follow-up PBMC samples were sequenced whenever available, with the median time to follow-up being approximately two years after resection. Beta-chain transcripts were consistently detected in greater numbers than alpha-chain transcripts, which likely reflected higher beta-chain transcript abundance. In the raw uncorrected reads, each unique combination of TCR and UMI appeared more than ten times on average. In non-small cell lung cancer, the study made a quantitative comparison of TCR alpha and beta repertoires among multiple tumor regions, matched nontumor lung and blood. Nonsynonymous mutation counts, determined by whole-exome sequencing of tumor tissue, were related to TCR repertoire features. Both alpha and beta chains were TCR-sequenced in approximately 200 tumor regions, about 64 matched nontumor lung samples and some 56 PBMC samples obtained at surgery. Overall study results and their limits: Ubiquitous expanded tumor TCRs showed up in blood more often at tumor resection than at routine follow-up. Additional single-cell paired TCR alpha and beta sequencing was considered necessary to confirm, at a functional level, the hypothesis that regional TCRs recognize regional mutations. Only around 15 patients were included in comparisons of baseline and follow-up blood repertoires.

Per the publication, the time point label means: blood at routine non-recurrence follow-up after resection. Without any cell sorting, TCR sequencing was performed on whole RNA extracted either from tumor and nontumor lung tissue or from cryopreserved PBMC samples. Only patients for whom sufficient RNA was available from at least two tumor regions were selected for TCR sequencing. The library relied on 5' RACE. The data were produced on a NextSeq 500. The TCR library protocol attached a unique molecular identifier to each TCR cDNA molecule to allow correction of PCR and sequencing errors. As for the original processing: Decombinator tools were used for TCR identification, UMI-based error correction and CDR3 extraction. Expanded TCRs were defined as those above a frequency of 2 per 1,000, corresponding to the top 1% of the tumor frequency distribution. Renyi diversity was calculated using the R vegan package after each repertoire was subsampled 100 times to 5,000 TCRs. CDR3 similarity networks were built from amino acid triplet string-kernel similarity, connecting CDR3s with pairwise similarity above 0.82. TCRdb ran its own pipeline on the public reads, namely fastp trimming at Q25 and MiXCR clone calling, and kept in-frame beta chains. Every distinct CDR3 protein forms one entry, paired with its most common genes and DNA. The V and J calls, along with clone size, are taken from TCRdb and not from the paper's own processing. Across this sample there are 35,000 to 45,000 distinct CDR3 sequences, with around 21% seen only once. Of the sample, less than 8.5% is held by the ten largest clones.

Taken from cysteine to phenylalanine, the CDR3 has 14 residues. CDR3 DNA is the only sequence kept; it has 42 bases, read in frame from the first base. V is clipped by 5 bases and J by 6 bases, and the sequence between their germline boundaries is 17 bases long. For CDR1 and CDR2, the germline V gene lists SGHTA and FQGTGA. In regard to this clonotype: What antigen it recognizes has not been identified. Base qualities are not at hand, and no much larger clone is one base apart.

The source was PBMCs, collected at follow-up. This clonotype was sampled from a female donor with early-stage non-small cell lung cancer. Recombination connected TRBV7-3 to TRBJ2-7, and perhaps TRBD1 as D gene, on 6 matching bases. The CDR3: CASSQEHREPEQYF. The sequenced DNA: TGTGCCAGCAGCCAAGAGCACAGGGAGCCCGAGCAGTACTTC.